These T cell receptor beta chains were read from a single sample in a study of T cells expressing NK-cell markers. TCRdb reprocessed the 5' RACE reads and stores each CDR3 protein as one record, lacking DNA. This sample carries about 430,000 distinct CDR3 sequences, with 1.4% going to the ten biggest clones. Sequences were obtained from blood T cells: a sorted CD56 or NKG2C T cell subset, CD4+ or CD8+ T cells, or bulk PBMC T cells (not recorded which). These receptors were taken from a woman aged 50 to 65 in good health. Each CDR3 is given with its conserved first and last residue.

CDR3aa: CASSGGRVPEAFF; j_gene: TRBJ1-1; v_gene: TRBV6-5
CDR3aa: CASSQALSMGKNIQYF; j_gene: TRBJ2-4; v_gene: TRBV14
CDR3aa: CSARFPGLTTDTQYF; j_gene: TRBJ2-3; v_gene: TRBV20-1
CDR3aa: CASGLDSTGAYLGYTF; j_gene: TRBJ1-2; v_gene: TRBV12-5
CDR3aa: CASGWLAGGGEQFF; j_gene: TRBJ2-1; v_gene: TRBV10-2
CDR3aa: CATSRGWYGGGGFVGNQPQHF; j_gene: TRBJ1-5; v_gene: TRBV15
CDR3aa: CASSVEGHLSGNTIYF; j_gene: TRBJ1-3; v_gene: TRBV9
CDR3aa: CAISGTGGIGNQPQHF; j_gene: TRBJ1-5; v_gene: TRBV10-3
CDR3aa: CAAYSPGEKLFF; j_gene: TRBJ1-4; v_gene: TRBV28
CDR3aa: CASSLFTGYGQPQHF; j_gene: TRBJ1-5; v_gene: TRBV7-8
CDR3aa: CASSPAFGGTYEQYF; j_gene: TRBJ2-7; v_gene: TRBV9
CDR3aa: CASSQDSDTGELFF; j_gene: TRBJ2-2; v_gene: TRBV3-1
CDR3aa: CASSVDVRHYEQYF; j_gene: TRBJ2-7; v_gene: TRBV9
CDR3aa: CAWSVPRGRNTIYF; j_gene: TRBJ1-3; v_gene: TRBV30
CDR3aa: CASSTYEDRNSPLHF; j_gene: TRBJ1-6; v_gene: TRBV5-1
CDR3aa: CASSPPGTGGEKLFF; j_gene: TRBJ1-4; v_gene: TRBV27
CDR3aa: CSAYRDTDNSPLHF; j_gene: TRBJ1-6; v_gene: TRBV20-1
CDR3aa: CSVPPPAASFSTDTQYF; j_gene: TRBJ2-3; v_gene: TRBV20-1
CDR3aa: CASSLRGSGRGTTYEQFF; j_gene: TRBJ2-1; v_gene: TRBV11-2
CDR3aa: CSVVPHTEAFF; j_gene: TRBJ1-1; v_gene: TRBV29-1
CDR3aa: CASSLARGLAGKRQETQYF; j_gene: TRBJ2-5; v_gene: TRBV5-1
CDR3aa: CASSLVGLVANEQFF; j_gene: TRBJ2-1; v_gene: TRBV28